This entry describes one T cell receptor (beta chain). The PCR employed 60 Vbeta primers together with 13 Jbeta primers. Clones were read by immunoSEQ multiplex PCR, and TCRdb kept only the in-frame ones, dropping some. The sample's table shows about 67,000 clones. This entry belongs to a study of cytomegalovirus exposure and HLA in healthy donors. Specimen: PBMCs. The clonotype comes from a boy between 10 and 17 years old in good health and CMV-seronegative.

Here the CDR3 DNA reads TGTGCCTGGAGGGGTCGAACCGGGAGATCCCTCTCCTACGAGCAGTACTTC. It is translated as CAWRGRTGRSLSYEQYF. The chain is built from TRBV30 and TRBJ2-5, with D maybe TRBD2 (6 bases). TRBJ2-7 explains the end of the DNA better; the J call may be wrong. Germline CDR1 reads GTSNPN; CDR2 reads SVGIG (reference sequence). The CDR3 runs 17 residues.